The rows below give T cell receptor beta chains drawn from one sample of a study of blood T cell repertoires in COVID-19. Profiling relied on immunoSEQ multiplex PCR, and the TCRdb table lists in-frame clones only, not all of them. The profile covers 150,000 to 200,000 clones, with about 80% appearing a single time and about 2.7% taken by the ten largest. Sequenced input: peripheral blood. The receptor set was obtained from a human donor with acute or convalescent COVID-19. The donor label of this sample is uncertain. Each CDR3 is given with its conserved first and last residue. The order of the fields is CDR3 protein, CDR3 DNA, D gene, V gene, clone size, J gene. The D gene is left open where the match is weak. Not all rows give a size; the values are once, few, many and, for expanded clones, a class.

CDR3aa: CAWSALSGANVLTF; CDR3nt: TGTGCCTGGAGTGCTCTCTCTGGGGCCAACGTCCTGACTTTC; d_gene: -; v_gene: TRBV30; abundance: -; j_gene: TRBJ2-6
CDR3aa: CASSAQSGGYTF; CDR3nt: TGTGCCAGCAGTGCGCAATCCGGTGGCTACACCTTC; d_gene: -; v_gene: TRBV6-4; abundance: once; j_gene: TRBJ1-2
CDR3aa: CASSPTGGRYGYTF; CDR3nt: TGTGCCAGCTCACCGACAGGGGGCAGGTACGGCTACACCTTC; d_gene: TRBD1; v_gene: TRBV18; abundance: -; j_gene: TRBJ1-2
CDR3aa: CAWSLGTETGGKLFF; CDR3nt: TGTGCCTGGAGCCTAGGAACCGAAACAGGTGGAAAACTGTTTTTT; d_gene: -; v_gene: TRBV30; abundance: -; j_gene: TRBJ1-4
CDR3aa: CASSPERSGPNEQFF; CDR3nt: TGTGCCAGCTCCCCCGAGCGTTCAGGGCCGAATGAGCAGTTCTTC; d_gene: -; v_gene: TRBV19; abundance: -; j_gene: TRBJ2-1
CDR3aa: CACRLAGRETQYF; CDR3nt: TGTGCCTGTCGACTAGCGGGACGGGAGACCCAGTACTTC; d_gene: TRBD2; v_gene: TRBV30; abundance: -; j_gene: TRBJ2-5
CDR3aa: CASSLDRGQPQHF; CDR3nt: TGTGCCAGCAGCTTAGATAGGGGTCAGCCCCAGCATTTT; d_gene: -; v_gene: TRBV11-2; abundance: -; j_gene: TRBJ1-5
CDR3aa: CASKGGGTDTQYF; CDR3nt: TGTGCCAGCAAGGGAGGTGGCACAGATACGCAGTATTTT; d_gene: -; v_gene: TRBV28; abundance: -; j_gene: TRBJ2-3
CDR3aa: CASSPLTGRSYNSPLHF; CDR3nt: TGCGCCAGCAGCCCACTGACAGGGAGGTCCTATAATTCACCCCTCCACTTT; d_gene: TRBD1; v_gene: TRBV4-1; abundance: -; j_gene: TRBJ1-6
CDR3aa: CSVDPGNSGNTIYF; CDR3nt: TGCAGCGTTGATCCCGGTAATTCGGGAAACACCATATATTTT; d_gene: -; v_gene: TRBV29-1; abundance: few; j_gene: TRBJ1-3
CDR3aa: CASSAGGYEQYF; CDR3nt: TGTGCCAGTAGTGCCGGGGGCTACGAGCAGTACTTC; d_gene: -; v_gene: TRBV19; abundance: -; j_gene: TRBJ2-7
CDR3aa: CASKGQESYEQYF; CDR3nt: TGTGCCAGCAAAGGACAGGAGTCCTACGAGCAGTACTTC; d_gene: TRBD1; v_gene: TRBV12-3/TRBV12-4; abundance: many; j_gene: TRBJ2-7
CDR3aa: CASSIGLAGALRDIQYF; CDR3nt: TGTGCCAGCAGCATCGGACTAGCGGGGGCACTAAGGGACATTCAGTACTTC; d_gene: TRBD2; v_gene: TRBV7-2; abundance: -; j_gene: TRBJ2-4
CDR3aa: CASSSGQGLGYTF; CDR3nt: TGTGCCAGCAGTTCGGGACAGGGATTGGGCTACACCTTC; d_gene: TRBD1; v_gene: TRBV27; abundance: -; j_gene: TRBJ1-2
CDR3aa: CASSGGGPEQYF; CDR3nt: TGTGCCAGCAGCGGAGGGGGTCCAGAGCAGTACTTC; d_gene: -; v_gene: TRBV9; abundance: -; j_gene: TRBJ2-7
CDR3aa: CASSASGNTGELFF; CDR3nt: TGTGCCAGCAGCGCTAGCGGGAACACCGGGGAGCTGTTTTTT; d_gene: TRBD2; v_gene: TRBV6-5; abundance: -; j_gene: TRBJ2-2
CDR3aa: CASSLESGQGFEAFF; CDR3nt: TGTGCCAGCAGCTTGGAGTCGGGACAGGGTTTTGAAGCTTTCTTT; d_gene: TRBD1; v_gene: TRBV5-4; abundance: -; j_gene: TRBJ1-1
CDR3aa: CASKGTANTGELFF; CDR3nt: TGTGCCAGCAAGGGGACAGCGAACACCGGGGAGCTGTTTTTT; d_gene: TRBD1; v_gene: TRBV6-5; abundance: -; j_gene: TRBJ2-2
CDR3aa: CASSINRGETQYF; CDR3nt: TGTGCCAGTAGTATTAACCGCGGGGAGACCCAGTACTTC; d_gene: -; v_gene: TRBV19; abundance: -; j_gene: TRBJ2-5
CDR3aa: CASRSVAVQETQYF; CDR3nt: TGTGCCAGCAGGTCGGTAGCGGTCCAAGAGACCCAGTACTTC; d_gene: -; v_gene: TRBV28; abundance: -; j_gene: TRBJ2-5
CDR3aa: CASSLGPGGHNEQFF; CDR3nt: TGTGCCAGCAGCTTAGGGCCGGGAGGACACAATGAGCAGTTCTTC; d_gene: TRBD2; v_gene: TRBV11-2; abundance: -; j_gene: TRBJ2-1
CDR3aa: CASSAGTGGGQPQHF; CDR3nt: TGTGCCAGTAGTGCCGGGACAGGGGGCGGTCAGCCCCAGCATTTT; d_gene: TRBD1; v_gene: TRBV19; abundance: -; j_gene: TRBJ1-5
CDR3aa: CASSQLGSPLHF; CDR3nt: TGTGCCAGCAGCCAACTTGGCTCACCCCTCCACTTT; d_gene: -; v_gene: TRBV3-1/TRBV3-2; abundance: -; j_gene: TRBJ1-6
CDR3aa: CASSPTLSTDTQYF; CDR3nt: TGTGCCAGCAGCCCGACTTTGTCCACAGATACGCAGTATTTT; d_gene: -; v_gene: TRBV7-3; abundance: -; j_gene: TRBJ2-3
CDR3aa: CASGSPGQGPLEQYF; CDR3nt: TGTGCTAGTGGTTCCCCGGGACAGGGACCCCTAGAGCAGTACTTC; d_gene: TRBD1; v_gene: TRBV12-5; abundance: -; j_gene: TRBJ2-7
CDR3aa: CASSPGQGLGYTF; CDR3nt: TGTGCCAGCAGTCCGGGACAGGGCCTAGGCTACACCTTC; d_gene: TRBD1; v_gene: TRBV6-5; abundance: once; j_gene: TRBJ1-2
CDR3aa: CASSSRQGGQFF; CDR3nt: TGTGCCAGCAGCTCCCGACAGGGAGGGCAGTTCTTC; d_gene: -; v_gene: TRBV13; abundance: -; j_gene: TRBJ2-1
CDR3aa: CSAPSRVEQFF; CDR3nt: TGCAGTGCTCCCTCTCGGGTTGAGCAGTTCTTC; d_gene: -; v_gene: TRBV20-1; abundance: -; j_gene: TRBJ2-1
CDR3aa: CASSVQGVGYEQYF; CDR3nt: TGTGCCAGCAGCGTACAGGGGGTTGGCTACGAGCAGTACTTC; d_gene: -; v_gene: TRBV21-1; abundance: -; j_gene: TRBJ2-7
CDR3aa: CASRNSGGSTDTQYF; CDR3nt: TGCGCCAGCAGGAATAGCGGGGGATCCACAGATACGCAGTATTTT; d_gene: TRBD2; v_gene: TRBV5-1; abundance: -; j_gene: TRBJ2-3
CDR3aa: CASSFDQGMNTEAFF; CDR3nt: TGTGCCAGCAGCTTTGATCAGGGGATGAACACTGAAGCTTTCTTT; d_gene: -; v_gene: TRBV7-9; abundance: -; j_gene: TRBJ1-1
CDR3aa: CASRPTSGSSYEQYF; CDR3nt: TGTGCCAGTAGGCCGACTAGCGGGAGCTCCTACGAGCAGTACTTC; d_gene: TRBD2; v_gene: TRBV19; abundance: -; j_gene: TRBJ2-7
CDR3aa: CASSQEAGATYDEQFF; CDR3nt: TGTGCCAGCAGCCAAGAGGCGGGGGCAACGTACGATGAGCAGTTCTTC; d_gene: -; v_gene: TRBV4-2; abundance: -; j_gene: TRBJ2-1
CDR3aa: CASSLATGLNTEAFF; CDR3nt: TGCGCCAGCAGCTTGGCCACAGGGTTGAACACTGAAGCTTTCTTT; d_gene: -; v_gene: TRBV5-1; abundance: -; j_gene: TRBJ1-1
CDR3aa: CASSLRGVTGELFF; CDR3nt: TGTGCCAGCAGCTTACGGGGGGTCACCGGGGAGCTGTTTTTT; d_gene: TRBD2; v_gene: TRBV11-2; abundance: -; j_gene: TRBJ2-2
CDR3aa: CASSPPRGPTGTQYF; CDR3nt: TGTGCCAGCTCTCCACCCCGGGGACCTACAGGGACGCAGTATTTT; d_gene: -; v_gene: TRBV18; abundance: -; j_gene: TRBJ2-3
CDR3aa: CSVDGGKETQYF; CDR3nt: TGCAGCGTTGATGGGGGGAAAGAGACCCAGTACTTC; d_gene: -; v_gene: TRBV29-1; abundance: few; j_gene: TRBJ2-5
CDR3aa: CASSFTGGGPQHF; CDR3nt: TGTGCCAGCAGTTTCACAGGGGGGGGGCCCCAGCATTTT; d_gene: TRBD1; v_gene: TRBV5-6; abundance: -; j_gene: TRBJ1-5
CDR3aa: CASRPGVNTGELFF; CDR3nt: TGTGCCAGCAGGCCGGGTGTGAACACCGGGGAGCTGTTTTTT; d_gene: -; v_gene: TRBV9; abundance: -; j_gene: TRBJ2-2
CDR3aa: CASSSPSTTPGAKNIQYF; CDR3nt: TGTGCCAGCAGCTCCCCATCCACGACCCCGGGGGCCAAAAACATTCAGTACTTC; d_gene: -; v_gene: TRBV7-9; abundance: -; j_gene: TRBJ2-4
CDR3aa: CASRGLNTDTQYF; CDR3nt: TGCGCCAGCAGAGGACTCAACACAGATACGCAGTATTTT; d_gene: -; v_gene: TRBV10-2; abundance: -; j_gene: TRBJ2-3
CDR3aa: CASSQDGTGYGYTF; CDR3nt: TGTGCCAGCAGCCAAGATGGTACAGGCTATGGCTACACCTTC; d_gene: -; v_gene: TRBV3-1/TRBV3-2; abundance: -; j_gene: TRBJ1-2
CDR3aa: CASRGPPGNQPQHF; CDR3nt: TGTGCCAGCAGGGGCCCTCCGGGCAATCAGCCCCAGCATTTT; d_gene: -; v_gene: TRBV28; abundance: -; j_gene: TRBJ1-5
CDR3aa: CASSSRQGGEKLFF; CDR3nt: TGTGCCAGCAGCTCCCGACAGGGTGGTGAAAAACTGTTTTTT; d_gene: TRBD1; v_gene: TRBV7-2; abundance: -; j_gene: TRBJ1-4
CDR3aa: CATSRDDSSNQPQHF; CDR3nt: TGTGCCACCAGCAGAGATGACAGTAGCAATCAGCCCCAGCATTTT; d_gene: -; v_gene: TRBV15; abundance: -; j_gene: TRBJ1-5
CDR3aa: CASSPPGLRTETQYF; CDR3nt: TGTGCCAGCTCACCACCGGGACTCCGAACTGAGACCCAGTACTTC; d_gene: -; v_gene: TRBV18; abundance: -; j_gene: TRBJ2-5
CDR3aa: CASSETSPGTQYF; CDR3nt: TGTGCCAGCAGTGAAACCAGTCCGGGAACGCAGTATTTT; d_gene: -; v_gene: TRBV2; abundance: -; j_gene: TRBJ2-3
CDR3aa: CASSLVAAATTEAFF; CDR3nt: TGTGCCAGCAGCTTAGTCGCCGCGGCGACCACTGAAGCTTTCTTT; d_gene: -; v_gene: TRBV11-1; abundance: -; j_gene: TRBJ1-1
CDR3aa: CASSEAANTDTQYF; CDR3nt: TGTGCCAGCAGTGAAGCGGCCAACACAGATACGCAGTATTTT; d_gene: -; v_gene: TRBV2; abundance: -; j_gene: TRBJ2-3
CDR3aa: CASSLGGGETEAFF; CDR3nt: TGCGCCAGCAGCTTGGGTGGGGGCGAGACTGAAGCTTTCTTT; d_gene: -; v_gene: TRBV5-1; abundance: -; j_gene: TRBJ1-1
CDR3aa: CASSEFSGGAGNEQFF; CDR3nt: TGCGCCAGCAGTGAGTTTAGCGGGGGGGCCGGGAATGAGCAGTTCTTC; d_gene: TRBD2; v_gene: TRBV10-2; abundance: once; j_gene: TRBJ2-1
CDR3aa: CASSLGTRDYGYTF; CDR3nt: TGTGCCAGCAGTTTAGGAACCAGGGACTATGGCTACACCTTC; d_gene: -; v_gene: TRBV28; abundance: -; j_gene: TRBJ1-2
CDR3aa: CASSFRQGVSGNTIYF; CDR3nt: TGTGCCAGCAGCTTTCGACAGGGGGTATCTGGAAACACCATATATTTT; d_gene: TRBD1; v_gene: TRBV14; abundance: -; j_gene: TRBJ1-3
CDR3aa: CASSYSTNPRGNTQYF; CDR3nt: TGTGCCAGCAGTTACTCAACCAATCCTAGGGGAAATACGCAGTATTTT; d_gene: -; v_gene: TRBV6-6; abundance: -; j_gene: TRBJ2-3
CDR3aa: CASRGGGASSGNTIYF; CDR3nt: TGTGCCAGCAGGGGAGGAGGGGCCAGCTCTGGAAACACCATATATTTT; d_gene: -; v_gene: TRBV2; abundance: -; j_gene: TRBJ1-3
CDR3aa: CASSLASGRVQETQYF; CDR3nt: TGTGCCAGCAGCTTAGCTAGCGGGAGGGTTCAAGAGACCCAGTACTTC; d_gene: TRBD2; v_gene: TRBV7-6; abundance: -; j_gene: TRBJ2-5
CDR3aa: CASSPLWGVTNEKLFF; CDR3nt: TGTGCCAGCAGCCCCTTATGGGGGGTCACTAATGAAAAACTGTTTTTT; d_gene: -; v_gene: TRBV7-9; abundance: -; j_gene: TRBJ1-4
CDR3aa: CASSLVLVTDTQYF; CDR3nt: TGCGCCAGCAGCTTGGTCCTTGTCACAGATACGCAGTATTTT; d_gene: -; v_gene: TRBV5-1; abundance: -; j_gene: TRBJ2-3
CDR3aa: CASSPIKGIRGQDTQYF; CDR3nt: TGTGCCAGCTCACCAATAAAAGGAATTAGGGGGCAAGATACGCAGTATTTT; d_gene: TRBD1; v_gene: TRBV18; abundance: -; j_gene: TRBJ2-3